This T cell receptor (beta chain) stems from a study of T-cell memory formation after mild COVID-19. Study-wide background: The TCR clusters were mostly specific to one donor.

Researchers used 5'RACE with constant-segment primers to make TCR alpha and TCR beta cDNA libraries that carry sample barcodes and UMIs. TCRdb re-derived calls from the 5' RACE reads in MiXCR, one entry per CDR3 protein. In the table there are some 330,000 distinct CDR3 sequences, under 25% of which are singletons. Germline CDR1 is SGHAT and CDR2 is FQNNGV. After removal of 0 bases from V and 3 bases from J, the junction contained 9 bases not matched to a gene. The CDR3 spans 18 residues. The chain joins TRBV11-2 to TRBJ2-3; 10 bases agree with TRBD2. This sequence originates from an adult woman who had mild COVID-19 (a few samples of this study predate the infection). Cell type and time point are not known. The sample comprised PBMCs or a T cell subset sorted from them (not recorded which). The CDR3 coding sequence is TGTGCCAGCAGCTTAGACTTACTGGCTAGCGGGAGTACAGATACGCAGTATTTT. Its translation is CASSLDLLASGSTDTQYF.